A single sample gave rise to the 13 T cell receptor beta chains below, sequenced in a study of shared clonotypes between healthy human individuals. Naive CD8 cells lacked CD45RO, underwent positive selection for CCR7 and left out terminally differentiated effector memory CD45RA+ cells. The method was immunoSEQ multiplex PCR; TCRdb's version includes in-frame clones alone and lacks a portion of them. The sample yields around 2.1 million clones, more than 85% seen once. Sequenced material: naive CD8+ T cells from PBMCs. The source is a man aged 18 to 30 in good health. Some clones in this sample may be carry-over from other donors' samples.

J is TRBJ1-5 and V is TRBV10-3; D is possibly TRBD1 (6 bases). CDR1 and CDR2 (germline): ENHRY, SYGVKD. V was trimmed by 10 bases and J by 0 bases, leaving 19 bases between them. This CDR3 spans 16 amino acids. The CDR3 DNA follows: TGTGCCAGCAGCCCTTCGACAGGCTATAGCAATCAGCCCCAGCATTTT. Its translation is CASSPSTGYSNQPQHF.

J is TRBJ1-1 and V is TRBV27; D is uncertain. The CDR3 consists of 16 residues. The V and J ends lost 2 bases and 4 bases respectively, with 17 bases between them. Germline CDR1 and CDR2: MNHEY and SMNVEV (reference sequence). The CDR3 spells CASSLSVAAKATEAFF. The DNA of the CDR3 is TGTGCCAGCAGTTTAAGTGTGGCAGCCAAGGCCACTGAAGCTTTCTTT.

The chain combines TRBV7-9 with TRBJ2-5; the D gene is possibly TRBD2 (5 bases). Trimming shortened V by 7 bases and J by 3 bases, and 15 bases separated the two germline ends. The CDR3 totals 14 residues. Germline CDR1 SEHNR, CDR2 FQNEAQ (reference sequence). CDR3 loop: CASNKAGAEETQYF. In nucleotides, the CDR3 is TGTGCCAGCAATAAGGCGGGCGCAGAAGAGACCCAGTACTTC.

This CDR3 is CASSEGAGGYTF. CDR3 DNA: TGTGCCAGCAGCGAGGGAGCAGGCGGCTACACCTTC. The chain employs TRBV9 and TRBJ1-2; D gene unclear. This CDR3 region has 12 residues. The V end was cut by 3 bases, the J end by 8 bases, with 11 bases between. CDR1 and CDR2 (germline): SGDLS, YYNGEE.

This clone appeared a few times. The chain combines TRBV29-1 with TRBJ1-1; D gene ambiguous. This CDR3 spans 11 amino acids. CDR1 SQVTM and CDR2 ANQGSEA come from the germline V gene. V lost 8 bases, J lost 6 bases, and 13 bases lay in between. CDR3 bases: TGCAGCATTACGGGGTTCCCTGAAGCTTTCTTT. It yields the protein CSITGFPEAFF.

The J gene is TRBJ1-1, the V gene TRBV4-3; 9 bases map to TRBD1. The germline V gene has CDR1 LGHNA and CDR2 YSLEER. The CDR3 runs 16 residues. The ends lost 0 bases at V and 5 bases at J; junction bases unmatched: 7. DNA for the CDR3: TGCGCCAGCAGCCAAGATCGGGACGACAGGGGGACTGAAGCTTTCTTT. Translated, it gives CASSQDRDDRGTEAFF.

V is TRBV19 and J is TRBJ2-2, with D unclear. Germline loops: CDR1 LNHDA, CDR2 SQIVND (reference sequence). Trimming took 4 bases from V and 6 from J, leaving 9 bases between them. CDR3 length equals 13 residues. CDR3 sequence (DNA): TGTGCCAGTAGTACCGTCCCCCCCGGGGAGCTGTTTTTT. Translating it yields CASSTVPPGELFF.

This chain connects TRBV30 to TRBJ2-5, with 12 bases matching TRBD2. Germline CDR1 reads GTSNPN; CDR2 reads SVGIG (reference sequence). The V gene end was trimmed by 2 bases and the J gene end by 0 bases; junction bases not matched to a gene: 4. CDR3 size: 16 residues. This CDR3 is CAWSTSGRTYQETQYF. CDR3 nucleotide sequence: TGTGCCTGGAGTACTAGCGGGAGGACGTACCAAGAGACCCAGTACTTC.

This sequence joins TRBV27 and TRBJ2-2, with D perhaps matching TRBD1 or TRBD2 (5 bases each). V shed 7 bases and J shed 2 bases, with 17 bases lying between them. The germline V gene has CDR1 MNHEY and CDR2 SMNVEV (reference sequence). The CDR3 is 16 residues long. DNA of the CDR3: TGTGCCAGCACTACTCTGGGGGACCACAACACCGGGGAGCTGTTTTTT. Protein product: CASTTLGDHNTGELFF.

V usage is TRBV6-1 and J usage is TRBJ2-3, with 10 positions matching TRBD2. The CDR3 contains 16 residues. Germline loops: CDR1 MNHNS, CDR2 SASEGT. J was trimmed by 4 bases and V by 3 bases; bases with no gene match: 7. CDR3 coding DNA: TGTGCCAGCAGTGATGATTTAGCGGGAGGACCAGATACGCAGTATTTT. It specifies CASSDDLAGGPDTQYF.

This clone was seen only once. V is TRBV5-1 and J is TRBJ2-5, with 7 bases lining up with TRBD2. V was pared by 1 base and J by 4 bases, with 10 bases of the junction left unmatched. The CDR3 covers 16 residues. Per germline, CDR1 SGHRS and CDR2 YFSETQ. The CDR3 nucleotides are TGCGCCAGCAGCTTGTCCCCTAGCGGATGGGGAGAGACCCAGTACTTC. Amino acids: CASSLSPSGWGETQYF.

CDR3 loop: CASSSALTQTQYF. The CDR3, as DNA: TGCGCCAGCAGCTCGGCCCTCACCCAGACCCAGTACTTC. This chain uses TRBV5-1 with TRBJ2-5, with D hard to call. The germline CDR1 and CDR2 sequences are SGHRS and YFSETQ. V lost 3 bases, J lost 6 bases, and 12 bases lay in between. The CDR3 contains 13 residues. Together with reference TRBV5-1 and TRBJ2-5, the CDR3 gives the full variable domain: KAGVTQTPRYLIKTRGQQVTLSCSPISGHRSVSWYQQTPGQGLQFLFEYFSETQRNKGNFPGRFSGRQFSNSRSEMNVSTLELGDSALYLCASSSALTQTQYFGPGTRLLVL.

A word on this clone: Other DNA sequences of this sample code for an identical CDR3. As DNA, the CDR3 is TGCAGTGCTAGGGGAGGGGATGGCTACACCTTC. It translates to CSARGGDGYTF. This rearrangement joins TRBV20-1 to TRBJ1-2; the D gene is possibly TRBD1 (5 bases). Per the germline V gene, CDR1 is DFQATT and CDR2 is SNEGSKA (reference sequence). This CDR3 comprises 11 residues. Trimming removed 3 bases at V and 6 bases at J, with 8 bases between.